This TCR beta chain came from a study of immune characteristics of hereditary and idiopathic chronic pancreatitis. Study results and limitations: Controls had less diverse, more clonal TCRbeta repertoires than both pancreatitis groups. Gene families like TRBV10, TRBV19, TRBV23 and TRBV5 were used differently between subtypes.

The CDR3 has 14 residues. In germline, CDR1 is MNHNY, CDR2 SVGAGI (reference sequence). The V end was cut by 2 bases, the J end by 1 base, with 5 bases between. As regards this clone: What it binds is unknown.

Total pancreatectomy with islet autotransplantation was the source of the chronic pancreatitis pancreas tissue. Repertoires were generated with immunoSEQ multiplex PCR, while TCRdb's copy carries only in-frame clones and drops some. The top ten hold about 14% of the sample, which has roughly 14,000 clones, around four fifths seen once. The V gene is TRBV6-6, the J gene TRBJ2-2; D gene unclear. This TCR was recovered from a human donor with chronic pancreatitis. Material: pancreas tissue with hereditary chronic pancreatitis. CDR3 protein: CASSYRENTGELFF. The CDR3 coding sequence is TGTGCCAGCAGTTACCGAGAGAACACCGGGGAGCTGTTTTTT.